Shown below are 12 T cell receptor beta chains from a single sample sequenced in a study of blood T cell repertoires in COVID-19. Libraries were prepared by immunoSEQ multiplex PCR; TCRdb keeps only in-frame clonotypes and omits some of them. In the table there are 75,000 to 90,000 clones, roughly 87% of which are singletons. Specimen: peripheral blood. The receptors originated from a woman aged 45 to 65 in a cohort sampled during active COVID-19.

The CDR3 loop reads CASSREPSGRPDPTDTQYF. CDR3 in DNA: TGCGCCAGCAGCCGCGAACCTAGCGGGAGGCCTGACCCCACAGATACGCAGTATTTT. The J gene is TRBJ2-3, the V gene TRBV4-1, with 11 bases fitting TRBD2. V dropped 4 bases and J dropped 2; count of bases not matched to a gene: 14. This CDR3 is 19 amino acids long. Germline V gene sequence: CDR1 MGHRA, CDR2 YSYEKL.

This chain uses TRBV3-1 (or the pseudogene TRBV3-2) with TRBJ2-5; D gene ambiguous. V was pared by 0 bases and J by 14 bases, with 13 bases between. The germline V gene has CDR1 LGHDT and CDR2 YNNKEL (reference sequence). The CDR3 length is 12 residues. CDR3 region: CASSQDAAISYF. CDR3 DNA: TGTGCCAGCAGCCAAGATGCTGCAATTAGTTACTTC.

The rearrangement uses TRBV30 and TRBJ1-1; TRBD1 is a possible D gene (5 bases). V shed 4 bases and J shed 2 bases, with 8 bases lying between them. Germline V CDR1 and CDR2: GTSNPN, SVGIG (reference sequence). The CDR3 totals 12 residues. CDR3 nucleotide sequence: TGTGCCTGGATGGGGGGAAACACTGAAGCTTTCTTT. Its translation is CAWMGGNTEAFF.

In this sample, this clone turned up once. The rearrangement joins TRBV30 to TRBJ1-5; D perhaps matches TRBD1 (6 bases). V lost 5 bases, J lost 3 bases, and 8 bases lay in between. Per germline, CDR1 GTSNPN and CDR2 SVGIG (reference sequence). This CDR3 spans 12 amino acids. The CDR3 here is CAWGQSNQPQHF. In DNA form, the CDR3 reads TGTGCCTGGGGACAGTCCAATCAGCCCCAGCATTTT.

The chain employs TRBV23-1 and TRBJ2-5, with 12 bases aligning to TRBD2. TRBV23-1 is classed as an ORF, of uncertain function. The V gene end was trimmed by 4 bases and the J gene end by 1 base; junction bases not matched to a gene: 13. The CDR3 consists of 19 residues. CDR3 bases: TGCGCCAGCAGTCCAACCCTCATTCCTAGCGGGAGGGGCCAAGAGACCCAGTACTTC. It codes for CASSPTLIPSGRGQETQYF.

The chain employs TRBV5-6 and TRBJ1-2, with D perhaps matching TRBD1 (5 bases). Per the germline V gene, CDR1 is SGHDT and CDR2 is YYEEEE. This CDR3 has 12 residues. The germline V and J ends were trimmed by 4 bases and 5 bases, with 9 bases remaining between them. CDR3 in DNA: TGTGCCAGCAGCCCGGGGACTTATGGCTACACCTTC. This gives the protein CASSPGTYGYTF.

The V and J genes are TRBV6-4 and TRBJ1-5; D might be TRBD1 (5 bases). The CDR3 runs 18 residues. Trimming pared 2 bases from V and 6 bases from J, leaving 23 bases between. Germline V lookup: CDR1 MRHNA, CDR2 SNTAGT. In DNA, the CDR3 is TGTGCCAGCAGTGACGGGGACTGCCGTCCCACCCCCTGTCAGCCCCAGCATTTT. Its protein is CASSDGDCRPTPCQPQHF.

The J gene is TRBJ2-2, the V gene TRBV5-1; D may be TRBD2 (6 bases). Germline CDR1 is SGHRS and CDR2 is YFSETQ. V shed 4 bases and J shed 5 bases, with 18 bases lying between them. The CDR3 sequence is 16 residues long. The CDR3 nucleotides are TGCGCCAGCAGCCCCCTGGGGGGAGGCTTAACCGGGGAGCTGTTTTTT. Translating gives CASSPLGGGLTGELFF. Filled out from reference TRBV5-1 and TRBJ2-2, the complete variable domain reads KAGVTQTPRYLIKTRGQQVTLSCSPISGHRSVSWYQQTPGQGLQFLFEYFSETQRNKGNFPGRFSGRQFSNSRSEMNVSTLELGDSALYLCASSPLGGGLTGELFFGEGSRLTVL.

V gene TRBV24-1 combines with J gene TRBJ1-3; possibly TRBD1 for D (6 bases). CDR1 KGHDR and CDR2 SFDVKD come from the germline V gene. The CDR3 is 16 residues long. The V end was cut by 4 bases, the J end by 0 bases, with 12 bases between. Written as DNA, the CDR3 is TGTGCCACCAGTGACCCAGGGGATCCCTCTGGAAACACCATATATTTT. Amino acids: CATSDPGDPSGNTIYF.

The J gene is TRBJ2-7, the V gene TRBV6-5, with TRBD1 matching over 7 bases. Looked up from germline, CDR1 is MNHEY and CDR2 is SVGAGI. There are 15 residues in the CDR3. V shed 5 bases and J 3 bases; nucleotides not matched to a gene: 10. The CDR3 DNA reads as TGTGCCAGCAGTCCCGACAGGGAAAGGTACTACGAGCAGTACTTC. It specifies CASSPDRERYYEQYF.

V is TRBV9 and J is TRBJ2-3; 9 bases line up with TRBD1. From germline, CDR1 is SGDLS and CDR2 YYNGEE. V trimming: 10 bases; J trimming: 7 bases; junction bases outside the gene matches: 10. The CDR3 sequence is 13 residues long. CDR3 sequence (DNA): TGTGCCTCGGGGGACAGGGAGTTGCATACGCAGTATTTT. Translation: CASGDRELHTQYF.

This clone was seen only once. The chain has TRBV9 and TRBJ2-2, with TRBD1 identical over 7 bases. The CDR3 spans 15 residues. Losses at the gene ends were 1 base for V and 7 bases for J; bases not matched to a gene: 7. Germline V CDR1 and CDR2: SGDLS, YYNGEE. The CDR3 DNA follows: TGTGCCAGCAGCGTACGGCAGGGGGTCGGCGGGGAGCTGTTTTTT. Its translation is CASSVRQGVGGELFF.